This TCR beta chain stems from a study of early T cells in non-severe SARS-CoV-2 infection. On the study more broadly: Sequencing used unsorted whole-blood bulk RNA, so chains lack pairing. Broader study findings: Private and CD4 specificities were missed by VDJdb matching, which favored anti-spike CD8 responses.

The CDR3 consists of 8 residues. Looked up from germline, CDR1 is SEHNR and CDR2 is FQNEAQ (reference sequence). Individual cDNA molecules received unique molecular identifiers during library preparation. TCRdb called the 5' RACE reads again in MiXCR, with one record for every CDR3 protein. The profile covers 45,000 or so distinct CDR3 sequences, with around 4.1% appearing a single time and around 2.8% taken by the ten largest. In its sample, this clonotype was seen many times. Its antigen is as yet unknown. One junction end does not reproduce the germline sequence, and a read error may be involved. The sample comprised whole blood. This chain links TRBV7-9 with TRBJ2-7; D call uncertain. This TCR was recovered from an adult who was a healthcare worker with PCR-confirmed SARS-CoV-2 infection or an uninfected control (not recorded which). CDR3 DNA sequence: TGTGCCAGCAGCTTAGCTTCCTTC. Translating it yields CASSLASF. The whole variable domain, remainder taken from reference TRBV7-9 and TRBJ2-7, is DTGVSQNPRHKITKRGQNVTFRCDPISEHNRLYWYRQTLGQGPEFLTYFQNEAQLEKSRLLSDRFSAERPKGSFSTLEIQRTEQGDSAMYLCASSLASFGPGTRLTVT.